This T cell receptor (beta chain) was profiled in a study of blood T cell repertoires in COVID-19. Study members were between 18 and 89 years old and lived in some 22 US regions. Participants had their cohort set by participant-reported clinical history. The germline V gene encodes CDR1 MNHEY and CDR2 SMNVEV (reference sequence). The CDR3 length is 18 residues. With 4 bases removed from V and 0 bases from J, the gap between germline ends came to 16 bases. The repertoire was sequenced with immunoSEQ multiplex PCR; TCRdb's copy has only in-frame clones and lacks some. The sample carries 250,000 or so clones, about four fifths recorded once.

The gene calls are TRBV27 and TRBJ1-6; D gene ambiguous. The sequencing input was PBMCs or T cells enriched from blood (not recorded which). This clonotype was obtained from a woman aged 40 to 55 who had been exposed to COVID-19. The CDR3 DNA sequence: TGTGCCAGCAGTTGGCGGACGGACTGGCGCTCCTATAATTCACCCCTCCACTTT. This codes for CASSWRTDWRSYNSPLHF.